What follows are 6 T cell receptor beta chains derived from one specimen sequenced in a study of shared clonotypes between healthy human individuals. This table comes from immunoSEQ multiplex PCR, and its TCRdb copy is limited to in-frame clones, with some not included. The sample consists of about 480,000 clones, 79% of them appearing once. The source material was PBMCs. The receptors originated from a woman aged 40 to 55 in good health. Some clones in this sample may be carry-over from other donors' samples.

The J gene is TRBJ2-7, the V gene TRBV7-8; TRBD2 is a possible D gene (7 bases). The germline CDR1 and CDR2 sequences are SGHVS and FQNEAQ. The CDR3 runs 17 residues. V lost 2 bases to trimming and J lost 1 base, with 18 bases between them. The CDR3 here is CASSLTGSASGSYEQYF. CDR3 DNA sequence: TGTGCCAGCAGCTTAACAGGGTCGGCTAGCGGATCCTACGAGCAGTACTTC.

In DNA, the CDR3 is TGTGCCAGCAGTTCTCGGACAGAATACGAGCAGTACTTC. Encoded protein: CASSSRTEYEQYF. The rearrangement links TRBV27 to TRBJ2-7; a possible D gene is TRBD1 (6 bases). V lost 4 bases, J lost 4 bases, and 11 bases lay in between. Germline CDR1 MNHEY, CDR2 SMNVEV (reference sequence). The CDR3 runs 13 residues.

The chain has TRBV7-3 and TRBJ2-2, with a tentative D call TRBD2 (5 bases). V shed 5 bases and J shed 4 bases, with 14 bases lying between them. The germline gives CDR1 SGHTA, CDR2 FQGTGA. This CDR3 has 15 residues. DNA for the CDR3: TGTGCCAGCAGCCAAACTCGGGATTTCACCGGGGAGCTGTTTTTT. Amino acid sequence: CASSQTRDFTGELFF.

This clone was detected only a few times. This chain uses TRBV6-1 with TRBJ2-7; TRBD2 is a possible D gene (5 bases). Germline assignment: CDR1 MNHNS and CDR2 SASEGT. The V end was cut by 3 bases, the J end by 2 bases, with 14 bases between. This CDR3 contains 15 residues. The DNA for the CDR3 is TGTGCCAGCAGTGAGGGCGGGCAGACGCCCTACGAGCAGTACTTC. It translates to CASSEGGQTPYEQYF.

The rearrangement links TRBV7-8 to TRBJ1-5, with a possible D match to TRBD1 (6 bases). Germline V lookup: CDR1 SGHVS, CDR2 FQNEAQ. Trimming pared 1 base from V and 0 bases from J, leaving 13 bases between. This CDR3 region has 17 residues. The CDR3 loop reads CASSLGGQGHSNQPQHF. CDR3 DNA: TGTGCCAGCAGCTTAGGGGGGCAGGGGCATAGCAATCAGCCCCAGCATTTT.

This clone was observed a single time. CDR3 protein: CASSLFQAGRSREQYF. DNA of the CDR3: TGTGCCAGCAGTTTATTCCAGGCGGGCCGGAGTAGGGAGCAGTACTTC. V and J are TRBV28 and TRBJ2-7; D may be TRBD2 (5 bases). The CDR3 length is 16 residues. CDR1 and CDR2 (germline): MDHEN, SYDVKM. Trimming stripped 1 base from V and 7 bases from J, with 20 bases between.